These 25 T cell receptor beta chains originate from one sample sequenced in a study of tumor-infiltrating lymphocytes in oesophageal squamous cell carcinoma. TCRdb reanalysed the PCR reads using MiXCR and keeps one entry per CDR3 protein. The data hold roughly 20,000 distinct CDR3 sequences, with less than 50% observed a single time. The source material was blood. The receptors were sampled from a male donor with esophageal squamous cell carcinoma.

This chain connects TRBV7-8 to TRBJ2-4, with 7 bases lining up with TRBD1. The end of the DNA fits TRBJ2-7 better, so the J call may be wrong. In germline, CDR1 is SGHVS, CDR2 FQNEAQ. The CDR3 loop spans 15 amino acids. CDR3 amino acids: CASSLTGVRGYEQYF. As DNA, the CDR3 is TGTGCCAGCAGCTTAACAGGGGTTCGGGGCTACGAGCAGTACTTC.

The J gene is TRBJ2-3, the V gene TRBV15; D is undetermined. This CDR3 has 13 residues. The germline V gene encodes CDR1 LNHNV and CDR2 YYDKDF (reference sequence). V was trimmed by 9 bases and J by 2 bases, leaving 12 bases between them. The CDR3 spells CATGRYVTDTQYF. In nucleotides, the CDR3 is TGTGCCACTGGACGGTACGTCACAGATACGCAGTATTTT.

The chain carries TRBV11-3 and TRBJ2-1, with D uncertain. Trimming took 3 bases from V and 5 from J, leaving 17 bases between them. Germline V gene sequence: CDR1 SGHNT, CDR2 YENEEA. There are 16 residues in the CDR3. The CDR3, as DNA: TGTGCCAGCAGCTTGCGCGTCGGGTTACGGCACAATGAGCAGTTCTTC. Translation gives CASSLRVGLRHNEQFF.

This clonotype was detected ten times or more. This clone may be a read error of a much larger clone one base away. V is TRBV7-9 and J is TRBJ2-7; 8 bases map to TRBD2. CDR1 is SEHNR and CDR2 is FQNEAQ in the germline V gene (reference sequence). CDR3 length: 17 residues. The V and J ends lost 5 bases and 7 bases, in that order; junction bases with no gene match: 19. The CDR3 protein is CASSPTALAAPYNEQYF. CDR3 DNA: TGTGCCAGCAGCCCAACGGCACTAGCGGCACCCTACAATGAGCAGTACTTC.

This clonotype was detected only once. This clone may be a read error of a much larger clone one base away. The chain combines TRBV5-1 with TRBJ2-5; D is undetermined. The germline V and J ends were trimmed by 5 bases and 5 bases, with 16 bases remaining between them. CDR1 SGHRS and CDR2 YFSETQ come from the germline V gene. This CDR3 is 14 amino acids long. CDR3 region: CASRRRSMAETQYF. DNA of the CDR3: TGCGCCAGCAGACGTCGGTCGATGGCGGAGACCCAGTACTTC.

This clonotype was counted once. This sequence may be a read error, since a much larger clone differs from it by one base. The J gene is TRBJ2-3, the V gene TRBV7-9; 7 bases are a match to TRBD1. The J call is doubtful: the DNA matches TRBJ2-1 better. The germline CDR1 and CDR2 sequences are SEHNR and FQNEAQ (reference sequence). The CDR3 spans 14 residues. The CDR3 nucleotides read TGTGCCAGCAGCACGGACAGGCAATCCTACGAGCAGTTCTTC. Translation gives CASSTDRQSYEQFF.

The chain uses TRBV6-5 and TRBJ2-1; 8 positions agree with TRBD2. The CDR3 sequence is 14 residues long. The germline CDR1 and CDR2 sequences are MNHEY and SVGAGI. The junction had 9 bases not matched to a gene; V was cut back by 6 bases and J by 8 bases. CDR3 in amino acids: CASRPLREVYEQFF. The CDR3 coding sequence is TGTGCCAGCAGACCCCTGCGGGAGGTGTATGAGCAGTTCTTC.

V is TRBV29-1 and J is TRBJ1-1, with D possibly being TRBD1 (6 bases). The CDR3 is 14 residues long. Deletions cut 5 bases from V and 3 bases from J, with 16 bases between. Germline loops: CDR1 SQVTM, CDR2 ANQGSEA. For the CDR3, the DNA is TGCAGCGTTTTTCAGACAGGTGGGGACACTGAAGCTTTCTTT. It encodes CSVFQTGGDTEAFF.

CDR3 in amino acids: CASSLMPGTRYEQYF. CDR3 bases: TGTGCCAGCAGCTTAATGCCCGGGACACGCTACGAGCAGTACTTC. This chain links TRBV7-3 with TRBJ2-1; D is perhaps TRBD1 (6 bases). Near its end, the DNA agrees better with TRBJ2-7, so the J call may be wrong. CDR3 size: 15 residues. The V gene's germline CDR1 is SGHTA and CDR2 FQGTGA.

The CDR3 region is CASRPGLARDEQFF. The CDR3 bases are TGTGCCAGCAGACCCGGACTAGCTCGGGATGAGCAGTTCTTC. The chain employs TRBV11-3 and TRBJ2-1; 8 nucleotides align to TRBD2. V lost 6 bases to trimming and J lost 8 bases; unmatched junction nucleotides: 9. CDR3 size: 14 residues. Germline lookup yields CDR1 SGHNT and CDR2 YENEEA. The variable domain in full, completed from reference TRBV11-3 and TRBJ2-1, reads EAGVVQSPRYKIIEKKQPVAFWCNPISGHNTLYWYLQNLGQGPELLIRYENEEAVDDSQLPKDRFSAERLKGVDSTLKIQPAELGDSAVYLCASRPGLARDEQFFGPGTRLTVL.

This clonotype has a handful of counts. The chain employs TRBV7-2 and TRBJ2-7; 11 bases map to TRBD2. The CDR3 runs to 16 residues. Germline trimming cut 6 bases from V and 7 bases from J; bases unmatched to any gene: 14. CDR1 is SGHTA and CDR2 is FQGNSA in the germline V gene. CDR3 region: CASRFSSGRPNNEQYF. The CDR3 DNA follows: TGTGCCAGCAGGTTCTCTAGCGGGAGGCCGAACAATGAGCAGTACTTC.

This clonotype was counted ten times or more. This chain joins TRBV14 and TRBJ2-1; D is uncertain. The CDR3 covers 15 residues. Germline V gene data show CDR1 as SGHDN and CDR2 as FVKESK. V lost 0 bases, J lost 9 bases, and 15 bases lay in between. The CDR3 sequence: CASSQDLVRMGEQFF. CDR3 coding DNA: TGTGCCAGCAGCCAAGATTTGGTTCGCATGGGTGAGCAGTTCTTC.

This clonotype appeared once. J is TRBJ2-3 and V is TRBV7-2; D gene unclear. Germline V gene lookup returns CDR1 SGHTA and CDR2 FQGNSA. V gave up 2 bases and J gave up 4 bases, with 10 bases separating them. CDR3 length equals 14 residues. The CDR3 sequence is CASSLSHNSDTQYF. The CDR3 DNA is TGTGCCAGCAGCTTAAGTCATAACTCAGATACGCAGTATTTT.

The chain's CDR3 is CASSYGAGGRNEQFF. CDR3 nucleotides: TGTGCCAGCAGTTACGGGGCGGGAGGGAGGAATGAGCAGTTCTTC. V gene TRBV6-8 combines with J gene TRBJ2-4; 9 bases fit TRBD2. The DNA end favors TRBJ2-1, so the J call may be wrong. CDR3 length equals 15 residues. Germline CDR1 reads MNHGY; CDR2 reads SAAAGT.

This clonotype has a handful of counts. A much more abundant neighbour one base away suggests this may be a read error. This chain links TRBV10-3 with TRBJ2-5; possible D gene TRBD2, 6 bases. The CDR3 spans 13 residues. Germline CDR1 ENHRY, CDR2 SYGVKD. V was shortened by 6 bases and J by 11 bases, with 19 bases between the two germline ends. The CDR3 DNA follows: TGTGCCATCAGCCTTAAACTAGCAAATGAGCAGTACTTC. Translating gives CAISLKLANEQYF.

The CDR3 DNA reads TGTGCCAGCAGCTTAGCGGCGGGAGGAGGTGACCAAGAGACCCAGTACTTC. Its protein product is CASSLAAGGGDQETQYF. The gene calls are TRBV7-6 and TRBJ2-5; 8 bases agree with TRBD2. V shed 0 bases and J 0 bases; nucleotides not matched to a gene: 6. This CDR3 spans 17 amino acids. Germline CDR1 reads SGHVS; CDR2 reads FNYEAQ.

This clonotype was seen many times. This sequence joins TRBV5-1 and TRBJ2-3; possibly TRBD2 for D (5 bases). The CDR3 is made up of 14 amino acids. Germline loops: CDR1 SGHRS, CDR2 YFSETQ. Trimming shortened V by 4 bases and J by 5 bases, and 14 bases separated the two germline ends. The CDR3 coding sequence is TGCGCCAGCAGCAAGGGAGACTGGGGAGATACGCAGTATTTT. As protein: CASSKGDWGDTQYF.

Comment on this clonotype: This CDR3 fails to terminate in the conserved phenylalanine or tryptophan, so it likely reflects a read error. Because the CDR3's place on the DNA is in doubt, the DNA is left out and the CDR3 is given as listed by TCRdb. The gene calls are TRBV7-6 and TRBJ2-7; TRBD2 is the table's D call and was not checked against the DNA. Termini included, the CDR3 measures 11 amino acids. Germline CDR1 is SGHVS and CDR2 is FNYEAQ. The CDR3 spells CASSLATPTSG.

This clonotype was seen ten or more times. The chain has TRBV10-3 and TRBJ1-1; a possible D gene is TRBD1 (5 bases). The CDR3 totals 14 residues. In germline, CDR1 is ENHRY, CDR2 SYGVKD. V lost 2 bases, J lost 4 bases, and 11 bases lay in between. The CDR3 nucleotides read TGTGCCATCAGTGAGCTCCCGGGGGGCACTGAAGCTTTCTTT. Protein: CAISELPGGTEAFF.

The chain uses TRBV24-1 and TRBJ2-7, with a weak D call TRBD1 (6 bases). Gene TRBJ2-1 matches the end of the DNA better, so the J call may be wrong. The CDR3 runs to 14 residues. The germline V gene encodes CDR1 KGHDR and CDR2 SFDVKD. The CDR3 sequence: CATSDHGQFNEQFF. The CDR3 DNA reads TGTGCCACCAGTGACCATGGACAGTTTAATGAGCAGTTCTTC.

The genes are TRBV12-3 or TRBV12-4 and TRBJ2-1; 8 bases are shared with TRBD1. The CDR3 totals 15 residues. Losses at the gene ends were 6 bases for V and 1 base for J; bases not matched to a gene: 5. The CDR3 here is CASRLTGGSYNEQFF. The DNA for the CDR3 is TGTGCCAGCAGACTTACAGGGGGGTCCTACAATGAGCAGTTCTTC.

The chain couples TRBV11-1 to TRBJ2-1; the match to TRBD2 covers 8 bases. The V gene's germline CDR1 is SGHAT and CDR2 FQDESV (reference sequence). This CDR3 is built from 14 residues. V dropped 5 bases and J dropped 6; count of bases not matched to a gene: 6. The CDR3 here is CASSPGLVSNEQFF. The CDR3 DNA follows: TGTGCCAGCAGCCCGGGACTAGTGAGCAATGAGCAGTTCTTC.

This clonotype was counted ten times or more. This chain connects TRBV5-5 to TRBJ1-1; 7 bases match TRBD1. Trimming removed 7 bases from V and 4 bases from J; junction bases left unmatched: 10. The germline gives CDR1 SGHKS, CDR2 YYEKEE (reference sequence). The CDR3 contains 14 residues. The CDR3 here is CASFYRGEATEAFF. DNA of the CDR3: TGTGCCAGCTTTTACAGGGGTGAGGCCACTGAAGCTTTCTTT.

CDR3 sequence reads: CASSLTGPQETQYF. CDR3 bases: TGTGCCAGCAGCTTAACAGGCCCCCAAGAGACCCAGTACTTC. The chain couples TRBV7-8 to TRBJ2-5; tentatively, D is TRBD1 (5 bases). V was clipped by 2 bases and J by 1 base, with 8 bases between them. This CDR3 comprises 14 residues. CDR1 is SGHVS, CDR2 FQNEAQ, per germline. Together with reference TRBV7-8 and TRBJ2-5, the CDR3 gives the full variable domain: GAGVSQSPRYKVAKRGQDVALRCDPISGHVSLFWYQQALGQGPEFLTYFQNEAQLDKSGLPSDRFFAERPEGSVSTLKIQRTQQEDSAVYLCASSLTGPQETQYFGPGTRLLVL.

There are many counts of this clonotype. J is TRBJ1-1 and V is TRBV5-8; D remains ambiguous. Looked up from germline, CDR1 is SGHTS and CDR2 is YDEGEE. V lost 4 bases and J lost 1, with 14 bases in between. This CDR3 is 15 amino acids long. The CDR3 nucleotides read TGTGCCAGCAGCCGGTATGGTGTCACGAACACTGAAGCTTTCTTT. Amino acids: CASSRYGVTNTEAFF.